A selection of T cell receptor beta chains follows, all from one sample in a study of CD8 T cells in ankylosing spondylitis. TCRdb reprocessed the 5' RACE reads with MiXCR, giving one entry per CDR3 protein. Of around 94,000 distinct CDR3 sequences listed, roughly 9% are singletons. Input material: blood, either unsorted or a sorted T cell fraction (not recorded which). The receptors here all came from a male donor with ankylosing spondylitis. CDR3s include the opening cysteine and the closing phenylalanine or tryptophan. Each record gives: CDR3 DNA, CDR3 protein, V gene, clone size, J gene, D gene. A D gene is named only where the DNA matches it firmly. Expanded clones are given a class, and other clones once, few, many or no size at all.

TGCGCCAGCAGCCACCCCCTTGCGGGAGACACAGATACGCAGTATTTT CASSHPLAGDTDTQYF TRBV4-1 - TRBJ2-3 TRBD2
TGCGCCAGCAGCCAACAGGTGGCACCAAACAATGAGCAGTTCTTC CASSQQVAPNNEQFF TRBV4-1 many TRBJ2-1 -
TGTGCCAGCAGCATTCTCCCTTTGACTAGCGGCACAGATACGCAGTATTTT CASSILPLTSGTDTQYF TRBV12-3/TRBV12-4 - TRBJ2-3 TRBD2
TGCGCCACCCGGACTAGCGGAGGGGTCTACAATGAGCAGTTCTTC CATRTSGGVYNEQFF TRBV5-1 - TRBJ2-1 TRBD2
TGCAGCGCTTGGACAGCTAACTATGGCTACACCTTC CSAWTANYGYTF TRBV29-1 many TRBJ1-2 -
TGTGCCACCAGCACGGGGTCGAGCACAGATACGCAGTATTTT CATSTGSSTDTQYF TRBV15 medium-sized TRBJ2-3 -
TGTGCCAGCAGCGGAGACATCACCGGGGAGCTGTTTTTT CASSGDITGELFF TRBV9 - TRBJ2-2 -
TGCGCCAGCAGCCCGCGCAGTGTAGAGACCCAGTACTTC CASSPRSVETQYF TRBV5-1 few TRBJ2-5 -
TGTGCCAGCAGCCAAGATCGGAGCTACGAGCAGTACTTC CASSQDRSYEQYF TRBV3-1 few TRBJ2-7 -
TGTGCCTGGAATCTCGAATCCTGGGGGGCTGGAAACACCATATATTTT CAWNLESWGAGNTIYF TRBV30 few TRBJ1-3 -
TGTGCCAGCAGCCAAGGAATCCCAGGGCTGGATACGCAGTATTTT CASSQGIPGLDTQYF TRBV3-1 many TRBJ2-3 -
TGTGCCAGCAGCTCGGACTTCACCCGCTCCTACGAGCAGTACTTC CASSSDFTRSYEQYF TRBV7-9 many TRBJ2-7 -
TGCAGTGCTAGGTATAGCGGGGACTACAATGAGCAGTTCTTC CSARYSGDYNEQFF TRBV20-1 many TRBJ2-1 TRBD2
TGTGCCAGCACCCAGCTGGGGGATCCCATCAATGAGCAGTTCTTC CASTQLGDPINEQFF TRBV6-1 - TRBJ2-1 -
TGTGCCAGCAGCTTCGGTGGGGGTCCAGATACGCAGTATTTT CASSFGGGPDTQYF TRBV7-9 few TRBJ2-3 -
TGTGCCAGCAGCCGGTCACAGGGGGCATCTGGAAACACCATATATTTT CASSRSQGASGNTIYF TRBV5-5 once TRBJ1-3 TRBD1
TGTGCCAGCTCACCTGCAGTTAAAGGGCCCCAGCATTTT CASSPAVKGPQHF TRBV18 many TRBJ1-5 -
TGTGCCTGGAGTCGTGACGGGGAAACTGAAGCTTTCTTT CAWSRDGETEAFF TRBV30 few TRBJ1-1 -
TGCAGCGTTGAGGGGAAAGGGGAAAAACTGTTTTTT CSVEGKGEKLFF TRBV29-1 many TRBJ1-4 -
TGTGCCAGTAGTATAAAGGGAGGTAATGAGCAGTTCTTC CASSIKGGNEQFF TRBV19 - TRBJ2-1 -
TGTGCCAGCAGCTTAGGGACAGCGAGCTATGGCTACACCTTC CASSLGTASYGYTF TRBV11-2 few TRBJ1-2 -
TGTGCCAGCAGCTTTGAGGTGAACGAGCAGTACTTC CASSFEVNEQYF TRBV7-9 many TRBJ2-7 -
TGTGCCAGCAGCTTAGCGGGACACGAGACCAATTCACCCCTCCACTTT CASSLAGHETNSPLHF TRBV7-6 few TRBJ1-6 -
TGTGCCAGCAGCTTAGGCCCAGGCATGAACACTGAAGCTTTCTTT CASSLGPGMNTEAFF TRBV11-2 - TRBJ1-1 -
TGTGCCAGCGCGTTCGGGAGGGCGGGTGATACGCAGTATTTT CASAFGRAGDTQYF TRBV5-4 - TRBJ2-3 TRBD2
TGCGCCAGCAGCGAGAGGGGAGCCCAGCCCCAGCATTTT CASSERGAQPQHF TRBV4-1 many TRBJ1-5 -
TGTGCCAGCAGTTTACGATTCGGACAGGCGTACAATGAGCAGTTCTTC CASSLRFGQAYNEQFF TRBV27 many TRBJ2-1 TRBD1
TGTGCTAGTGGTTTGGTACGGACAGGGGGATACAATGAGCAGTTCTTC CASGLVRTGGYNEQFF TRBV12-5 - TRBJ2-1 TRBD1
TGTGCCAGCAGGGGGGCAGGGATCGACAATGAGCAGTTCTTC CASRGAGIDNEQFF TRBV7-8 few TRBJ2-1 -